These T cell receptor beta chains were read from a single sample in a study of chemoradiotherapy in HPV16-positive cancers. The method was immunoSEQ multiplex PCR; TCRdb's version includes in-frame clones alone and lacks a portion of them. This sample has tens of thousands of clones; about 77% occur once, and the top ten carry 5.2%. The sample was blood, taken from a patient who underwent chemoradiotherapy. Receptors were obtained from a human donor with HPV-associated anogenital cancer. Both conserved end residues are part of each CDR3. A D gene is named only where the DNA matches it firmly. Some rows have no size entry. The others give once, few or many, or a class for an expanded clone.

j_call d_call v_call clone_size cdr3_aa cdr3_nt
TRBJ2-1 TRBD1 TRBV7-3 NA CASSPRQGYNEQFF TGTGCCAGCAGCCCCAGACAGGGGTACAATGAGCAGTTCTTC
TRBJ2-7 NA TRBV7-9 NA CASSVGANEQYF TGTGCCAGCAGCGTGGGAGCGAACGAGCAGTACTTC
TRBJ2-3 NA TRBV6-6 NA CASSYGGSDTQYF TGTGCCAGCAGTTACGGAGGTTCAGATACGCAGTATTTT
TRBJ2-5 NA TRBV29-1 NA CSGMRDGGYQETQYF TGCAGCGGAATGAGGGATGGGGGGTACCAAGAGACCCAGTACTTC
TRBJ1-1 NA TRBV20-1 NA CSARRDTEAFF TGCAGTGCTAGGAGGGATACTGAAGCTTTCTTT
TRBJ1-3 NA TRBV21-1 few CASSYTEHSGNTIYF TGTGCCAGCAGCTATACAGAGCACTCTGGAAACACCATATATTTT
TRBJ1-1 TRBD1 TRBV5-1 NA CASSRTGLNTEAFF TGCGCCAGCAGCCGGACAGGCTTGAACACTGAAGCTTTCTTT
TRBJ2-3 NA TRBV29-1 NA CSVVRGNTDTQYF TGCAGCGTTGTTAGGGGGAACACAGATACGCAGTATTTT
TRBJ1-1 NA TRBV4-1 once CASSQIQGSEAFF TGCGCCAGCAGCCAAATCCAGGGTTCTGAAGCTTTCTTT
TRBJ2-3 TRBD1 TRBV5-1 NA CASSLQGSPDTQYF TGCGCCAGCAGCTTACAGGGGAGTCCAGATACGCAGTATTTT
TRBJ2-5 NA TRBV27 NA CASSLGPRETQYF TGTGCCAGCAGTTTGGGGCCGCGGGAGACCCAGTACTTC
TRBJ1-1 TRBD1 TRBV5-1 few CASCRGLGSEAFF TGCGCCAGCTGCAGGGGGCTAGGCTCTGAAGCTTTCTTT
TRBJ2-3 TRBD2 TRBV5-8 NA CASSLGTSGDADTQYF TGTGCCAGCAGCTTGGGTACTAGCGGGGATGCAGATACGCAGTATTTT
TRBJ2-2 NA TRBV7-9 few CASSLRGIGELFF TGTGCCAGCAGCTTACGGGGGATCGGGGAGCTGTTTTTT
TRBJ1-1 NA TRBV19 NA CASSIDQPGPTEAFF TGTGCCAGTAGTATAGATCAGCCAGGTCCCACTGAAGCTTTCTTT
TRBJ2-6 NA TRBV9 NA CASSPYRAGANVLTF TGTGCCAGCAGCCCCTACAGGGCTGGGGCCAACGTCCTGACTTTC
TRBJ2-7 NA TRBV7-2 NA CASSLPRVTYEQYF TGTGCCAGCAGCTTACCCAGGGTTACCTACGAGCAGTACTTC
TRBJ2-2 NA TRBV18 NA CASSPPTIGLYTGELFF TGTGCCAGCTCACCTCCGACCATCGGGCTTTACACCGGGGAGCTGTTTTTT
TRBJ2-2 NA TRBV30 few CAWSVSSGELFF TGTGCCTGGAGTGTTAGTTCCGGGGAGCTGTTTTTT
TRBJ1-5 TRBD1 TRBV12-5 NA CASGQGLEPQHF TGTGCTAGCGGACAGGGTCTAGAGCCCCAGCATTTT
TRBJ2-3 NA TRBV7-3 once CASSLLVSADTQYF TGTGCCAGCAGCTTACTAGTTTCCGCAGATACGCAGTATTTT
TRBJ1-1 NA TRBV9 NA CASSVGHLQYTEAFF TGTGCCAGCAGCGTAGGCCACCTCCAATACACTGAAGCTTTCTTT
TRBJ2-7 TRBD1 TRBV7-2 NA CASSFRQGAYEQYF TGTGCCAGCAGCTTTCGTCAGGGGGCCTACGAGCAGTACTTC
TRBJ1-5 TRBD1 TRBV7-2 NA CASSLSPGTGLQPQHF TGTGCCAGCAGCCTAAGTCCCGGGACAGGGCTTCAGCCCCAGCATTTT
TRBJ1-3 NA TRBV5-4 NA CASSSGRVPGNTIYF TGTGCCAGCAGCTCGGGCAGGGTTCCTGGAAACACCATATATTTT
TRBJ1-6 TRBD1 TRBV29-1 NA CSVGDRVNSPLHF TGCAGCGTCGGGGACAGGGTCAATTCACCCCTCCACTTT
TRBJ2-5 NA TRBV5-1 NA CASSLGQTQETQYF TGCGCCAGCAGCTTAGGACAGACCCAAGAGACCCAGTACTTC
TRBJ2-7 NA TRBV5-4 NA CASSPRRAGQIYEQYF TGTGCCAGCAGCCCACGCCGAGCGGGACAGATCTACGAGCAGTACTTC
TRBJ1-6 NA TRBV5-6 NA CASSLTGRSPLHF TGTGCCAGCAGCCTGACGGGCCGTTCACCCCTCCACTTT
TRBJ2-3 NA TRBV7-2 NA CASSSPSDQQLYF TGTGCCAGCAGCTCACCGAGTGACCAGCAACTGTATTTT
TRBJ1-2 NA TRBV5-8 few CASSLAFRDNYGYTF TGTGCCAGCAGCTTGGCGTTCCGGGATAACTATGGCTACACCTTC
TRBJ1-6 NA TRBV6-5 NA CASSYETQNSPLHF TGTGCCAGCAGTTACGAGACACAGAATTCACCCCTCCACTTT